This TCR beta chain was obtained from a study of blood T cell repertoires in COVID-19. Original handling: Amplification of reference gene primers was used by the study to estimate nucleated cell counts. Sequenced by immunoSEQ multiplex PCR; TCRdb stores in-frame clones only, minus some. That table furnishes V, J and clone size, whereas the DNA furnished D and trimming. Of around 100,000 clones listed, 75% to 90% were seen once; the top ten hold about 30%. Germline CDR1 is MNHEY and CDR2 is SVGAGI. Trimming cost V 1 base and J 5 bases, with 8 bases left between them. The length of the CDR3 is 13 residues. This clone was counted once.

The sequence was collected from a woman of 80 years or more with acute or convalescent COVID-19. The specimen was peripheral blood. This chain connects TRBV6-5 to TRBJ1-1; possibly TRBD1 for D (5 bases). CDR3 in DNA: TGTGCCAGCAGTTACTTCAGGGAAACTGAAGCTTTCTTT. Translated: CASSYFRETEAFF.